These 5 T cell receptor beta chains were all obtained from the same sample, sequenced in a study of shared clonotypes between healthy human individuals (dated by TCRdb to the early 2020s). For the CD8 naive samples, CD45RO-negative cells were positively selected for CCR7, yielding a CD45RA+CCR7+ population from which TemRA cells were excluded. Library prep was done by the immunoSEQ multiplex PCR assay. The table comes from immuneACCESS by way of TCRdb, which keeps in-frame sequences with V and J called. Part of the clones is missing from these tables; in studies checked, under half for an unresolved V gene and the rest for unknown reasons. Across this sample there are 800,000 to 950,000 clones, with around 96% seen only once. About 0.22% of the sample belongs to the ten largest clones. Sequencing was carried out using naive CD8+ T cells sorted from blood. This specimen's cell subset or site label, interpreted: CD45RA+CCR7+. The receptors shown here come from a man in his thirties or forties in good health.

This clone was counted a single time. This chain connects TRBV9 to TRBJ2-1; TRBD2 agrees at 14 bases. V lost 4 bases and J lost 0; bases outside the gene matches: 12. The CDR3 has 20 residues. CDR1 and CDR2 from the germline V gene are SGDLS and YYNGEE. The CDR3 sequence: CASSTPTSGRAHSSYNEQFF. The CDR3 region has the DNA TGTGCCAGCAGCACCCCGACTAGCGGGAGGGCCCACAGCTCCTACAATGAGCAGTTCTTC.

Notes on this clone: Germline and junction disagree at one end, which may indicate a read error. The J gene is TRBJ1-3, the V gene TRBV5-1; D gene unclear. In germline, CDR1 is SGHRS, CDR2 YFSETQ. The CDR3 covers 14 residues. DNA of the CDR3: TGCGCCAGCAGCTTGGGAGACTCTGAAAACACCATATATTTT. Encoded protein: CASSLGDSENTIYF.

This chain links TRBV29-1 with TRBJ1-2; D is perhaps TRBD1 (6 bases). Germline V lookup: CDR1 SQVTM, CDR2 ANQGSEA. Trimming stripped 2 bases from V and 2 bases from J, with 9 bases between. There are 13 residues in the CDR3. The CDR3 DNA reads TGCAGCGTTGAACCCCAGGGGAACTATGGCTACACCTTC. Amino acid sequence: CSVEPQGNYGYTF.

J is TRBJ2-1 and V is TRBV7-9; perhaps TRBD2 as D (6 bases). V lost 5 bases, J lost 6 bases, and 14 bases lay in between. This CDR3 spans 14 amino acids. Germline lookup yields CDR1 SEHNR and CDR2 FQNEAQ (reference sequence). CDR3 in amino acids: CASSEEGSSNEQFF. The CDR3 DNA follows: TGTGCCAGCAGCGAGGAGGGTTCGAGCAATGAGCAGTTCTTC.

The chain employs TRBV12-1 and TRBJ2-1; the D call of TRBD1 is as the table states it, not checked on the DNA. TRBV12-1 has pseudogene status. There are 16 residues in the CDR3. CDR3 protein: CASSFEPGQELNEQFF. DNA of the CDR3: TGTGCCAGCAGCTTTGAGCCGGGACAGGAGCTTAATGAGCAGTTCTTC.